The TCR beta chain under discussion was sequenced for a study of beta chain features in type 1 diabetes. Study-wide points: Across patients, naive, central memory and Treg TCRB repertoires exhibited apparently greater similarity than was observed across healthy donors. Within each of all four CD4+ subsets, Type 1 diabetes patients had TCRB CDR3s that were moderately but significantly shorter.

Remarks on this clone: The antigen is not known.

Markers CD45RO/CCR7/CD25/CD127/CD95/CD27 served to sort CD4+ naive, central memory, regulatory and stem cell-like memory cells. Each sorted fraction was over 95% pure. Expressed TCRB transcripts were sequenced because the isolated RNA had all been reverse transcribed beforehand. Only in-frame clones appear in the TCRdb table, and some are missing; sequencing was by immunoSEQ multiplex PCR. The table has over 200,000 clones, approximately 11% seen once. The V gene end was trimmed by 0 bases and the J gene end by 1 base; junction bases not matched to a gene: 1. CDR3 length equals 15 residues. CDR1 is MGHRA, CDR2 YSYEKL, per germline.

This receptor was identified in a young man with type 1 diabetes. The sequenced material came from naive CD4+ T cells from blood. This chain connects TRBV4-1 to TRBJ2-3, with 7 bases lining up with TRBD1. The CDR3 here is CASSQDGQGTDTQYF. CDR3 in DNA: TGCGCCAGCAGCCAAGACGGACAGGGCACAGATACGCAGTATTTT.